The 18 T cell receptor beta chains reported below all come from one sample, sequenced in a study of graft-versus-host responses after intestinal transplantation. Sequencing used immunoSEQ multiplex PCR; TCRdb keeps in-frame clones, though not all of them. Altogether about 82,000 clones are present, 85% to 95% being singletons, with the ten largest covering 0.3% to 0.35%. Their antigens are not known. This sample comprised unstimulated CD4+ T cells sorted from spleen or lymph node cells, obtained before transplant. These receptors all come from a human donor who was the organ donor for an intestinal transplant.

In its sample, this clone was seen once. The chain joins TRBV12-5 to TRBJ2-2; D call uncertain. CDR3 length: 18 residues. Germline lookup yields CDR1 LGHNT and CDR2 FRNRAP. V lost 1 base to trimming and J lost 1 base, with 16 bases between them. This chain's CDR3 is CASGLGVLSTRNTGELFF. The CDR3 bases are TGTGCTAGTGGTTTGGGGGTTTTATCGACACGGAACACCGGGGAGCTGTTTTTT.

On this clone: The sample contains more than one DNA sequence encoding this CDR3. The rearrangement uses TRBV28 and TRBJ2-1; no definite D call. The germline V gene has CDR1 MDHEN and CDR2 SYDVKM. The CDR3 extends over 12 amino acids. V was clipped by 2 bases and J by 4 bases, with 3 bases between them. The CDR3: CASSLRYNEQFF. CDR3 DNA: TGTGCCAGCAGTTTACGGTACAATGAGCAGTTCTTC.

This chain joins TRBV25-1 and TRBJ1-1, with a weak D call TRBD1 (6 bases). The V gene's germline CDR1 is MGHDK and CDR2 SYGVNS. The CDR3 runs to 14 residues. With 6 bases removed from V and 6 bases from J, the gap between germline ends came to 17 bases. CDR3 loop: CASRGTGRFAEAFF. The CDR3 nucleotides read TGTGCCAGCAGGGGAACAGGGCGGTTCGCTGAAGCTTTCTTT. Supplemented by reference TRBV25-1 and TRBJ1-1, the full variable domain reads EADIYQTPRYLVIGTGKKITLECSQTMGHDKMYWYQQDPGMELHLIHYSYGVNSTEKGDLSSESTVSRIRTEHFPLTLESARPSHTSQYLCASRGTGRFAEAFFGQGTRLTVV.

Here the CDR3 reads CRAGGDTQYF. For the CDR3, the DNA is TGCAGGGCCGGCGGGGATACGCAGTATTTT. The V call is TRBV20-1, the J call TRBJ2-3; D is possibly TRBD2 (5 bases). Germline CDR1 is DFQATT and CDR2 is SNEGSKA (reference sequence). There are 10 residues in the CDR3.

This chain uses TRBV7-3 with TRBJ1-1; D is perhaps TRBD1 (6 bases). CDR1 and CDR2 (germline): SGHTA, FQGTGA. CDR3 length equals 13 residues. V was pared by 1 base and J by 5 bases, with 8 bases between. CDR3 sequence reads: CASSLMRGTEAFF. For the CDR3, the DNA is TGTGCCAGCAGCTTAATGAGGGGGACTGAAGCTTTCTTT.

The chain couples TRBV19 to TRBJ2-3, with D unclear. This CDR3 is built from 13 residues. Germline lookup yields CDR1 LNHDA and CDR2 SQIVND (reference sequence). V lost 7 bases and J lost 4, with 12 bases in between. CDR3: CASTPAAADTQYF. The CDR3 DNA reads as TGTGCCAGTACTCCGGCGGCCGCAGATACGCAGTATTTT. Full variable domain (missing parts from reference TRBV19 and TRBJ2-3): DGGITQSPKYLFRKEGQNVTLSCEQNLNHDAMYWYRQDPGQGLRLIYYSQIVNDFQKGDIAEGYSVSREKKESFPLTVTSAQKNPTAFYLCASTPAAADTQYFGPGTRLTVL.

The chain has TRBV7-8 and TRBJ2-1; 15 bases map to TRBD2. This CDR3 contains 19 residues. Losses at the gene ends were 2 bases for V and 8 bases for J; bases not matched to a gene: 13. Looked up from germline, CDR1 is SGHVS and CDR2 is FQNEAQ. Here the CDR3 reads CASSLRGTSGRQWGDEQFF. CDR3 bases: TGTGCCAGCAGCTTACGGGGGACTAGCGGGAGGCAATGGGGAGATGAGCAGTTCTTC.

The V call is TRBV5-1, the J call TRBJ1-1; D not certain. CDR3 length: 14 amino acids. V lost 4 bases and J lost 0, with 10 bases in between. Looked up from germline, CDR1 is SGHRS and CDR2 is YFSETQ. The CDR3 DNA reads as TGCGCCAGCAGCCGGACTGAAATGAACACTGAAGCTTTCTTT. This encodes CASSRTEMNTEAFF.

The V and J genes are TRBV5-1 and TRBJ1-4, with 7 bases fitting TRBD1. From germline, CDR1 is SGHRS and CDR2 YFSETQ. The V and J ends lost 0 bases and 6 bases, in that order; junction bases with no gene match: 2. This CDR3 has 14 residues. The CDR3 sequence is CASSLDRGDEKLFF. For the CDR3, the DNA is TGCGCCAGCAGCTTGGACAGGGGCGATGAAAAACTGTTTTTT. Variable domain in full (rest from reference TRBV5-1 and TRBJ1-4): KAGVTQTPRYLIKTRGQQVTLSCSPISGHRSVSWYQQTPGQGLQFLFEYFSETQRNKGNFPGRFSGRQFSNSRSEMNVSTLELGDSALYLCASSLDRGDEKLFFGSGTQLSVL.

The chain carries TRBV13 and TRBJ1-2; D is unclear. Trimming removed 2 bases at V and 1 base at J, with 17 bases between. The CDR3 runs to 17 residues. Germline V gene sequence: CDR1 PRHDT, CDR2 FYEKMQ (reference sequence). This chain's CDR3 is CASSLNGRGSFNYGYTF. CDR3 in DNA: TGTGCCAGCAGCTTAAATGGTCGCGGCAGCTTTAACTATGGCTACACCTTC.

In its sample, this clone was seen once. This rearrangement joins TRBV27 to TRBJ2-7; TRBD2 matches at 9 bases. The CDR3 has 15 amino acids. Germline V gene data show CDR1 as MNHEY and CDR2 as SMNVEV (reference sequence). V gave up 6 bases and J gave up 6 bases; unmatched junction bases: 12. The CDR3 protein is CASSLGGLALGEQYF. In DNA form, the CDR3 reads TGTGCCAGCAGCCTCGGGGGACTAGCACTTGGCGAGCAGTACTTC.

The chain is built from TRBV7-6 and TRBJ1-1; D might be TRBD1 (5 bases). V lost 1 base to trimming and J lost 3 bases, with 9 bases between them. The germline V gene has CDR1 SGHVS and CDR2 FNYEAQ. This CDR3 contains 14 residues. The CDR3 reads CASSLVGADTEAFF. The CDR3 coding sequence is TGTGCCAGCAGCTTAGTAGGGGCAGACACTGAAGCTTTCTTT.

V usage is TRBV27 and J usage is TRBJ1-1; D is uncertain. CDR3 length: 13 amino acids. CDR1 is MNHEY and CDR2 is SMNVEV in the germline V gene (reference sequence). Trimming took off 6 bases at V and 3 bases at J, with 11 bases between the two ends. Written as DNA, the CDR3 is TGTGCCAGCAGCCGTCGAGAGGACACTGAAGCTTTCTTT. Its protein product is CASSRREDTEAFF.

The chain links TRBV18 to TRBJ1-5; 9 bases are shared with TRBD1. CDR1 and CDR2 from the germline V gene are KGHSH and LQKENI. The CDR3 runs 15 residues. The V gene end was trimmed by 5 bases and the J gene end by 3 bases; junction bases not matched to a gene: 5. The CDR3 spells CASSADRGINQPQHF. The CDR3 region has the DNA TGTGCCAGCTCAGCAGACAGGGGGATCAATCAGCCCCAGCATTTT. The full variable domain, rest sourced from reference TRBV18 and TRBJ1-5, is NAGVMQNPRHLVRRRGQEARLRCSPMKGHSHVYWYRQLPEEGLKFMVYLQKENIIDESGMPKERFSAEFPKEGPSILRIQQVVRGDSAAYFCASSADRGINQPQHFGDGTRLSIL.

The J gene is TRBJ2-5, the V gene TRBV15; 9 bases fit TRBD1. The V gene's germline CDR1 is LNHNV and CDR2 YYDKDF (reference sequence). V lost 1 base, J lost 7 bases, and 7 bases stayed unmatched. CDR3 length: 15 residues. CDR3 nucleotide sequence: TGTGCCACCAGCAGAGCAGGACAGGGGTTGGGGACCCAGTACTTC. It encodes CATSRAGQGLGTQYF.

The V gene is TRBV4-1, the J gene TRBJ2-1; TRBD2 agrees at 16 bases. The length of the CDR3 is 18 residues. The V and J ends lost 1 base and 7 bases, in that order; junction bases with no gene match: 7. Germline CDR1 is MGHRA and CDR2 is YSYEKL. CDR3 residues: CASSQVGLAGGRTNEQFF. As DNA, the CDR3 is TGCGCCAGCAGCCAAGTGGGACTAGCGGGGGGGAGGACGAATGAGCAGTTCTTC.

The chain links TRBV6-1 to TRBJ1-1; 7 bases line up with TRBD1. The CDR3 is 14 amino acids. Losses at the gene ends were 10 bases for V and 1 base for J; bases not matched to a gene: 9. Germline lookup yields CDR1 MNHNS and CDR2 SASEGT. Here the CDR3 DNA reads TGTGCCAAAACACGCAGGGGGTCGAACACTGAAGCTTTCTTT. This translates into CAKTRRGSNTEAFF.

The V call is TRBV21-1, the J call TRBJ1-3; the D call in the table, TRBD1, was not verified against the DNA. TRBV21-1 is labeled a pseudogene. This CDR3 is built from 13 residues. The CDR3 nucleotides read TGTGCCAGCATCAAGGGCCCCCCGGACACCATATATTTT. This translates into CASIKGPPDTIYF.